These 16 T cell receptor beta chains originate from one sample sequenced in a study of cytomegalovirus exposure and HLA in healthy donors. PCR employed 60 Vbeta and 13 Jbeta primers. Data came from immunoSEQ multiplex PCR; TCRdb stores just in-frame clones and leaves some out. The sample contains tens of thousands of clones, 70% to 90% of which appear only once. Sequenced sample: PBMCs. The receptors were gathered from a woman aged 25 to 45 in good health and CMV-seronegative.

The rearrangement joins TRBV11-2 to TRBJ1-6; TRBD1 matches 11 bases. Germline assignment: CDR1 SGHAT and CDR2 FQNNGV. This CDR3 region has 15 residues. J was trimmed by 11 bases and V by 4 bases; bases with no gene match: 7. The CDR3 bases are TGTGCCAGCAGCTACTCCGGGACAGGGGGGACACCCCTCCACTTT. Translated, it gives CASSYSGTGGTPLHF.

This chain uses TRBV28 with TRBJ2-7; 7 nucleotides line up with TRBD2. There are 15 residues in the CDR3. J lost 2 bases, V lost 5 bases, and 9 bases had no gene match. Germline V CDR1 and CDR2: MDHEN, SYDVKM. In nucleotides, the CDR3 is TGTGCCAGCAGTCCACTCCCGGGAGGACCCTACGAGCAGTACTTC. It codes for CASSPLPGGPYEQYF.

The CDR3 DNA is TGCGCCAGCAGCCAAGATCGACAGGGGAGGTCCGATACGCAGTATTTT. Protein sequence: CASSQDRQGRSDTQYF. This chain uses TRBV4-1 with TRBJ2-3; 8 bases line up with TRBD1. The CDR3 runs to 16 residues. Germline V CDR1 and CDR2: MGHRA, YSYEKL. With 0 bases clipped from V and 6 bases from J, the junction kept 8 bases outside the gene matches.

This sequence joins TRBV4-3 and TRBJ1-6; D possibly corresponds to TRBD1 (6 bases). CDR3 length: 15 residues. V lost 4 bases to trimming and J lost 8 bases, with 15 bases between them. Germline lookup yields CDR1 LGHNA and CDR2 YSLEER. The CDR3 bases are TGCGCCAGCAGCCGGAAACAGGGAGGGGATTCACCCCTCCACTTT. Protein: CASSRKQGGDSPLHF.

The genes are TRBV5-4 and TRBJ1-2; TRBD1 aligns across 10 bases. This CDR3 is 15 amino acids long. V was pared by 4 bases and J by 7 bases, with 10 bases of the junction left unmatched. The germline CDR1 and CDR2 sequences are SGHNT and YYREEE (reference sequence). The CDR3 nucleotides are TGTGCCAGCAGCCAACGGGACAGGGGAGGCGGTGGCTACACCTTC. It encodes CASSQRDRGGGGYTF. The variable domain in full, with the rest retrieved from reference TRBV5-4 and TRBJ1-2, is ETGVTQSPTHLIKTRGQQVTLRCSSQSGHNTVSWYQQALGQGPQFIFQYYREEENGRGNFPPRFSGLQFPNYSSELNVNALELDDSALYLCASSQRDRGGGGYTFGSGTRLTVV.

This chain joins TRBV7-9 and TRBJ1-1; the D is unclear. This CDR3 contains 13 residues. V dropped 5 bases and J dropped 2 bases, with 9 bases sitting between them. Germline-derived CDR1 and CDR2 are SEHNR and FQNEAQ (reference sequence). CDR3 nucleotides: TGTGCCAGCAGCCCAAGAGCCAACACTGAAGCTTTCTTT. Translated: CASSPRANTEAFF.

Only a few counts were recorded for this clone. The chain carries TRBV5-4 and TRBJ1-2, with 9 nucleotides matching TRBD1. The CDR3 contains 14 residues. Looked up from germline, CDR1 is SGHNT and CDR2 is YYREEE (reference sequence). V lost 4 bases to trimming and J lost 4 bases; unmatched junction nucleotides: 5. CDR3 protein: CASSVSGQGYGYTF. The CDR3 nucleotides read TGTGCCAGCAGCGTCTCGGGACAGGGCTATGGCTACACCTTC.

V gene TRBV6-5 combines with J gene TRBJ1-4; D is perhaps TRBD1 (5 bases). V gave up 7 bases and J gave up 0 bases, with 9 bases separating them. This CDR3 region has 14 residues. Germline CDR1 is MNHEY and CDR2 is SVGAGI. The CDR3 is CASTDRATNEKLFF. The DNA for the CDR3 is TGTGCCAGCACCGACAGAGCAACTAATGAAAAACTGTTTTTT.

This chain links TRBV9 with TRBJ2-2, with no clear D. The CDR3 has 13 residues. Trimming pared 3 bases from V and 2 bases from J, leaving 5 bases between. In germline, CDR1 is SGDLS, CDR2 YYNGEE. The CDR3 DNA follows: TGTGCCAGCAGCGAACTTAACACCGGGGAGCTGTTTTTT. Protein sequence: CASSELNTGELFF.

The chain couples TRBV21-1 to TRBJ1-4; the DNA was not compared with TRBD1, the D call given in the table. TRBV21-1 is listed as a pseudogene. CDR3 length: 18 amino acids. The CDR3 sequence is CASNKGNQRDKGIEKLFF. The CDR3 DNA reads TGTGCCAGCAACAAAGGGAATCAGAGGGACAAGGGGATTGAAAAACTGTTTTTT.

The rearrangement links TRBV6-5 to TRBJ1-4; TRBD1 matches at 8 bases. CDR3 length equals 15 residues. CDR1 and CDR2 from the germline V gene are MNHEY and SVGAGI. J lost 6 bases, V lost 6 bases, and 9 bases had no gene match. The CDR3 spells CASRDPGQGDEKLFF. CDR3 DNA sequence: TGTGCCAGCAGGGACCCCGGACAGGGTGATGAAAAACTGTTTTTT.

The chain carries TRBV10-2 and TRBJ2-5; 8 bases map to TRBD2. J lost 3 bases, V lost 6 bases, and 15 bases had no gene match. The germline V gene has CDR1 WSHSY and CDR2 SAAADI. This CDR3 has 17 residues. The CDR3 region has the DNA TGCGCCAGCAGCGGACACTATAGCGGGGCCCTAAAAGAGACCCAGTACTTC. It encodes CASSGHYSGALKETQYF.

The gene calls are TRBV7-9 and TRBJ1-4; D call uncertain. The germline gives CDR1 SEHNR, CDR2 FQNEAQ (reference sequence). The CDR3 extends over 13 amino acids. V lost 10 bases to trimming and J lost 6 bases, with 15 bases between them. The CDR3 protein is CAIRKGLDEKLFF. Written as DNA, the CDR3 is TGTGCCATTCGAAAAGGACTTGATGAAAAACTGTTTTTT.

This rearrangement joins TRBV19 to TRBJ1-5; weak D call: TRBD1 (5 bases). The CDR3 loop spans 15 amino acids. The V end was cut by 0 bases, the J end by 2 bases, with 8 bases between. Germline V gene lookup returns CDR1 LNHDA and CDR2 SQIVND (reference sequence). The CDR3 here is CASSIEGVGNQPQHF. The CDR3 nucleotides are TGTGCCAGTAGTATAGAAGGGGTGGGCAATCAGCCCCAGCATTTT.

Only one count was recorded for this clone. The CDR3 protein is CASSYSGGSSYNEQFF. DNA for the CDR3: TGCGCCAGCAGCTATAGCGGGGGGAGCTCCTACAATGAGCAGTTCTTC. The J gene is TRBJ2-1, the V gene TRBV5-1, with 10 bases that match TRBD2. V was clipped by 3 bases and J by 0 bases; unmatched bases: 3. The CDR3 has 16 residues. From germline, CDR1 is SGHRS and CDR2 YFSETQ. The full variable domain, in which reference TRBV5-1 and TRBJ2-1 provide the parts outside the CDR3, is KAGVTQTPRYLIKTRGQQVTLSCSPISGHRSVSWYQQTPGQGLQFLFEYFSETQRNKGNFPGRFSGRQFSNSRSEMNVSTLELGDSALYLCASSYSGGSSYNEQFFGPGTRLTVL.

This clone was observed a handful of times. The chain has TRBV10-3 and TRBJ1-2, with 7 bases identical to TRBD1. V lost 2 bases, J lost 3 bases, and 6 bases stayed unmatched. Germline V gene data show CDR1 as ENHRY and CDR2 as SYGVKD. CDR3 length equals 15 residues. CDR3 residues: CAISERPGTDYGYTF. The CDR3 DNA reads TGTGCCATCAGTGAGCGTCCCGGGACAGACTATGGCTACACCTTC.